Detailed here is one T cell receptor beta chain. The table lists this clonotype with a few counts. What antigen it recognizes has not been identified. No much larger clonotype is one base removed from it; base qualities were not supplied. These data are taken from a study of identical twins (TCRdb year 2016). With regard to the full study: To test whether fetal clonotypes persist, this study deep-sequenced TCR alpha and beta repertoires from monozygotic twins, from unrelated adults of various ages, and from cord blood. To rule out contamination, replicate twin experiments were performed at different times with different library preparation protocols. What the study reported, not specific to this receptor: Because the same donors could not be followed over many years, conclusions were based on cross-sectional statistical analysis. Fewer insertions were carried by abundant cord blood beta clonotypes, a similar but weaker trend appeared in young adult naive repertoires, and no such trend appeared in memory repertoires. Compared with coincidental sharing between unrelated individuals, an excess of low generation-probability sequences was observed among out-of-frame TCR alpha sequences shared between twins. In monozygotic twins, recombination models systematically underestimated out-of-frame TCR alpha sharing, but the models matched the sharing seen between unrelated individuals. In beta out-of-frame sequences, excess twin sharing was weaker, because having fewer shared sequences lowered the signal-to-noise ratio. Zero-insertion analyses could be partly confounded by invariant T cells such as MAIT and iNKT, though diverse VJ usage argued against such confounding for most clonotypes.

To prepare the library, 5' RACE was applied. The sample was run on an Illumina HiSeq 2000. Template switching added a universal primer binding site, and the final cDNA carried a unique molecular identifier that allowed TCR cDNA molecules to be counted accurately. Specific primers in the conserved constant-segment region were used to synthesize first-strand cDNA for TCR alpha and beta chains. To control for contamination, each cDNA library was double barcoded with a SMART-Mk sample barcode plus Illumina barcodes. TruSeq adapter sequences along with Illumina sample barcodes were introduced in two successive PCR steps. TCR alpha and beta cDNA libraries were sequenced on the Illumina HiSeq platform with custom primers. The published analysis was carried out like this. MiGEC was used to process raw reads and extract unique molecular identifiers, and MiXCR was used to find CDR3 positions. Recombination models were inferred per individual with the repgenHMM and IGoR tools using an EM algorithm. Shared clonotype analysis was performed with the tcR package in R, normalizing sharing by the product of cloneset sizes. Out-of-frame nonproductive sequences were analyzed to study raw recombination free of thymic and clonal selection effects. TCRdb trimmed the raw reads at Q25, called clones with MiXCR and kept productive beta chains. Every CDR3 protein is listed once, alongside the most common genes and DNA of its rows. What appears here as the V and J calls and clone size reflects TCRdb's work, not the paper's. The sample records 1.5 million or so distinct CDR3 sequences, 32% of which are singletons. The ten largest account for roughly 0.3% of the sample.

Every donor in the study was a healthy Caucasian. CDR1 and CDR2 were assigned from the germline V gene (reference sequence) as WNHNN and SYGVQD. A distance of 8 bases separates the germline ends of V and J, which lose 0 bases and 6 bases respectively. From cysteine to phenylalanine, the CDR3 is 14 amino acids long. This entry keeps only the CDR3 DNA: 42 bases, framed from base 1. The source material was cord blood. The receptor chain draws on TRBV10-1 and TRBJ2-2; TRBD1 is possibly the D segment (6 matching bases). The source of this sequence is a newborn girl in good health. This receptor has the CDR3 CASSESDSPGELFF. In nucleotide form, the sequence is TGCGCCAGCAGTGAGTCGGACAGCCCCGGGGAGCTGTTTTTT.